What follows are 25 T cell receptor beta chains derived from one specimen sequenced in a study of cytomegalovirus exposure and HLA in healthy donors. Sequenced by immunoSEQ multiplex PCR; TCRdb stores in-frame clones only, minus some. The table lists some 86,000 clones, 93% of them singletons, with 3.5% to 4% in the top ten. The sequencing sample was made of PBMCs. The receptors here all came from a woman aged 25-40 years in good health and CMV-seronegative.

The chain uses TRBV6-6 and TRBJ2-1, with TRBD1 matching 7 bases. Looked up from germline, CDR1 is MNHNY and CDR2 is SVGAGI (reference sequence). The CDR3 is 12 residues long. Unmatched junction bases numbered 8, after V lost 6 bases and J lost 12 bases. As DNA, the CDR3 is TGTGCCAGCAGCCGGGACAGTGGGGGGCAGTTCTTC. Amino acids: CASSRDSGGQFF.

This sequence joins TRBV9 and TRBJ1-2; unclear D gene. V gave up 0 bases and J gave up 4 bases, with 13 bases separating them. Looked up from germline, CDR1 is SGDLS and CDR2 is YYNGEE. The CDR3 runs to 15 residues. The CDR3 DNA follows: TGTGCCAGCAGCGTAGTTGGGGTAGGGAGCTATGGCTACACCTTC. Amino acid sequence: CASSVVGVGSYGYTF.

This sequence joins TRBV18 and TRBJ2-1; D remains unclear. Germline V lookup: CDR1 KGHSH, CDR2 LQKENI. Trimming took 1 base from V and 5 from J, leaving 15 bases between them. The CDR3 covers 16 residues. CDR3: CASSPLSLVVDNEQFF. The CDR3, as DNA: TGTGCCAGCTCACCACTTTCACTGGTCGTCGACAATGAGCAGTTCTTC.

The chain carries TRBV30 and TRBJ1-2; maybe TRBD1 (5 bases). V gave up 0 bases and J gave up 4 bases, with 12 bases separating them. Germline CDR1 and CDR2: GTSNPN and SVGIG (reference sequence). The CDR3 is 14 residues long. The chain's CDR3 is CAWSVQGAVYGYTF. The CDR3 coding sequence is TGTGCCTGGAGTGTACAAGGGGCCGTCTATGGCTACACCTTC.

The chain carries TRBV6-6 and TRBJ1-5; the match to TRBD1 covers 9 bases. V gave up 4 bases and J gave up 6 bases; unmatched junction bases: 7. The CDR3 sequence is 15 residues long. CDR1 MNHNY and CDR2 SVGAGI come from the germline V gene (reference sequence). CDR3 sequence: CASSLIRDRVQPQHF. CDR3 DNA: TGTGCCAGCAGTTTAATCCGGGACAGGGTTCAGCCCCAGCATTTT.

The chain combines TRBV14 with TRBJ1-4; possible D gene TRBD1, 5 bases. With 4 bases removed from V and 8 bases from J, the gap between germline ends came to 17 bases. This CDR3 has 15 residues. Germline V gene data show CDR1 as SGHDN and CDR2 as FVKESK. The CDR3 sequence: CASSPLQGFREKLFF. DNA of the CDR3: TGTGCCAGCAGCCCGCTCCAGGGTTTTAGAGAAAAACTGTTTTTT.

The V call is TRBV9, the J call TRBJ2-5; 11 nucleotides agree with TRBD2. This CDR3 is built from 17 residues. The germline CDR1 and CDR2 sequences are SGDLS and YYNGEE. The J segment lost 5 bases and the V segment lost 0 bases, leaving 9 bases of the junction unmatched. The DNA of the CDR3 is TGTGCCAGCAGCGTAGGCGTTAGCGGGGGGGCTAGGGAGACCCAGTACTTC. Its translation: CASSVGVSGGARETQYF.

This clone was detected only once. The chain couples TRBV5-6 to TRBJ1-2, with D possibly TRBD1 on 5 matching bases. CDR3 length: 14 residues. Germline V CDR1 and CDR2: SGHDT, YYEEEE. V was clipped by 0 bases and J by 4 bases, with 10 bases between them. The CDR3 sequence is CASSLEGRAYGYTF. CDR3 bases: TGTGCCAGCAGCTTGGAGGGCAGGGCCTATGGCTACACCTTC.

The chain employs TRBV30 and TRBJ2-5; possible D gene TRBD1, 5 bases. V was shortened by 0 bases and J by 3 bases, with 8 bases between the two germline ends. This CDR3 spans 13 amino acids. Germline-derived CDR1 and CDR2 are GTSNPN and SVGIG (reference sequence). This CDR3 reads CAWSVHRKETQYF. As DNA, the CDR3 is TGTGCCTGGAGTGTACACAGGAAAGAGACCCAGTACTTC.

The chain joins TRBV4-2 to TRBJ2-1; tentative D call: TRBD2 (6 bases). The CDR3 length is 17 residues. V was shortened by 0 bases and J by 10 bases, with 22 bases between the two germline ends. The V gene's germline CDR1 is LGHNA and CDR2 YNFKEQ. For the CDR3, the DNA is TGTGCCAGCAGCCAAGATTCCCCGGGACTTAGTTTTGAGGAGCAGTTCTTC. This codes for CASSQDSPGLSFEEQFF.

The rearrangement links TRBV5-8 to TRBJ2-7, with 10 bases identical to TRBD1. Germline-derived CDR1 and CDR2 are SGHTS and YDEGEE. CDR3 size: 15 residues. The J segment lost 5 bases and the V segment lost 3 bases, leaving 8 bases of the junction unmatched. The CDR3 loop is CASSSSDRGFHEQYF. The CDR3 coding sequence is TGTGCCAGCAGCTCGTCGGACAGGGGGTTCCACGAGCAGTACTTC.

This chain links TRBV7-9 with TRBJ2-3, with D perhaps matching TRBD2 (5 bases). Germline V gene data show CDR1 as SEHNR and CDR2 as FQNEAQ (reference sequence). The CDR3 has 13 amino acids. V was clipped by 5 bases and J by 5 bases, with 11 bases between them. CDR3 coding DNA: TGTGCCAGCAGCCACGGACGGGGAGATACGCAGTATTTT. This codes for CASSHGRGDTQYF.

The chain is built from TRBV4-3 and TRBJ1-5; D possibly corresponds to TRBD1 (5 bases). The CDR3 is made up of 13 amino acids. The V gene lost 5 bases and the J gene lost 4 bases, with 9 bases spanning the gap. Germline CDR1 reads LGHNA; CDR2 reads YSLEER. CDR3 bases: TGCGCCAGCAGCGCGGGGGGGAATCAGCCCCAGCATTTT. Translating gives CASSAGGNQPQHF.

The chain couples TRBV7-8 to TRBJ2-2; D might be TRBD1 (5 bases). Germline lookup yields CDR1 SGHVS and CDR2 FQNEAQ. The CDR3 length is 16 residues. V shed 1 base and J shed 2 bases, with 11 bases lying between them. As DNA, the CDR3 is TGTGCCAGCAGCTTAGGGGGCCAGGGTAACACCGGGGAGCTGTTTTTT. Translated: CASSLGGQGNTGELFF.

The CDR3 DNA is TGTGCCAGCAGCCCGGACAGTGCAACTAATGAAAAACTGTTTTTT. Translation: CASSPDSATNEKLFF. The chain joins TRBV9 to TRBJ1-4, with a weak D call TRBD1 (6 bases). CDR3 length: 15 residues. V lost 4 bases to trimming and J lost 0 bases, with 10 bases between them. Germline V gene data show CDR1 as SGDLS and CDR2 as YYNGEE.

V usage is TRBV29-1 and J usage is TRBJ1-2; a weak D match, TRBD1 (6 bases). This CDR3 has 12 residues. Germline CDR1 and CDR2: SQVTM and ANQGSEA. Trimming removed 8 bases from V and 0 bases from J, with 10 bases in between. The CDR3, as DNA: TGCAGCACAGGACAGACTAACTATGGCTACACCTTC. It codes for CSTGQTNYGYTF.

The genes are TRBV9 and TRBJ2-5, with a possible D match to TRBD2 (5 bases). Deletions cut 2 bases from V and 2 bases from J, with 16 bases between. The germline CDR1 and CDR2 sequences are SGDLS and YYNGEE. This CDR3 contains 16 residues. The CDR3 bases are TGTGCCAGCAGCGTCGGACTCGTCGCAGGACAAGAGACCCAGTACTTC. Protein: CASSVGLVAGQETQYF.

This chain uses TRBV6-5 with TRBJ1-2; D unclear. This CDR3 is built from 13 residues. V shed 5 bases and J shed 7 bases, with 14 bases lying between them. The germline CDR1 and CDR2 sequences are MNHEY and SVGAGI. The CDR3, as DNA: TGTGCCAGCAGTGAAATGTTCACCGGTGGCTACACCTTC. It codes for CASSEMFTGGYTF.

J is TRBJ2-6 and V is TRBV6-1; TRBD1 aligns across 8 bases. This CDR3 contains 18 residues. The junction had 7 bases not matched to a gene; V was cut back by 0 bases and J by 3 bases. CDR1 is MNHNS, CDR2 SASEGT, per germline. CDR3 DNA sequence: TGTGCCAGCAGTGAAGCGCAGGGGGCCCGGGGTGGGGCCAACGTCCTGACTTTC. Protein sequence: CASSEAQGARGGANVLTF.

The rearrangement joins TRBV5-1 to TRBJ1-2; 9 nucleotides align to TRBD1. V dropped 0 bases and J dropped 4; count of bases not matched to a gene: 7. Germline-derived CDR1 and CDR2 are SGHRS and YFSETQ. This CDR3 is built from 16 residues. The CDR3 loop reads CASSLAIGTGPYGYTF. For the CDR3, the DNA is TGCGCCAGCAGCTTGGCCATCGGGACAGGGCCCTATGGCTACACCTTC.

The rearrangement links TRBV5-1 to TRBJ1-1; TRBD1 might be the D (6 bases). V shed 3 bases and J shed 1 base, with 10 bases lying between them. Germline lookup yields CDR1 SGHRS and CDR2 YFSETQ. The CDR3 contains 14 residues. The CDR3 DNA reads TGCGCCAGCAGCTGGACAGTCCAGAACACTGAAGCTTTCTTT. Encoded protein: CASSWTVQNTEAFF.

V usage is TRBV4-1 and J usage is TRBJ1-3; the match to TRBD1 covers 8 bases. This CDR3 is 18 amino acids long. Germline V lookup: CDR1 MGHRA, CDR2 YSYEKL. The V and J ends lost 8 bases and 4 bases, in that order; junction bases with no gene match: 19. This CDR3 is CASSNPGGAYFVGNTIYF. In DNA, the CDR3 is TGCGCCAGCTCAAACCCAGGGGGCGCGTATTTTGTAGGAAACACCATATATTTT.

V and J are TRBV30 and TRBJ2-3; D might be TRBD1 (5 bases). This CDR3 spans 15 amino acids. CDR1 is GTSNPN and CDR2 is SVGIG in the germline V gene (reference sequence). V was shortened by 0 bases and J by 4 bases, with 14 bases between the two germline ends. CDR3 sequence reads: CAWSVGPGNADTQYF. CDR3 bases: TGTGCCTGGAGTGTAGGGCCAGGGAATGCAGATACGCAGTATTTT.

This clone was observed a few times. CDR3 sequence: CASSEGAGLSYEQYF. CDR3 sequence (DNA): TGTGCCAGCAGTGAAGGGGCAGGCCTGTCCTACGAGCAGTACTTC. The rearrangement uses TRBV6-1 and TRBJ2-7; D remains unclear. V was clipped by 1 base and J by 1 base, with 11 bases between them. Germline V gene lookup returns CDR1 MNHNS and CDR2 SASEGT. The CDR3 sequence is 15 residues long.

The gene calls are TRBV7-6 and TRBJ2-5; D is unclear. Per the germline V gene, CDR1 is SGHVS and CDR2 is FNYEAQ. This CDR3 spans 12 amino acids. The V end lost 4 bases, the J end lost 0 bases, and 3 bases lay between the germline ends. The CDR3 bases are TGTGCCAGCAGCTCGTACCAAGAGACCCAGTACTTC. It is translated as CASSSYQETQYF.